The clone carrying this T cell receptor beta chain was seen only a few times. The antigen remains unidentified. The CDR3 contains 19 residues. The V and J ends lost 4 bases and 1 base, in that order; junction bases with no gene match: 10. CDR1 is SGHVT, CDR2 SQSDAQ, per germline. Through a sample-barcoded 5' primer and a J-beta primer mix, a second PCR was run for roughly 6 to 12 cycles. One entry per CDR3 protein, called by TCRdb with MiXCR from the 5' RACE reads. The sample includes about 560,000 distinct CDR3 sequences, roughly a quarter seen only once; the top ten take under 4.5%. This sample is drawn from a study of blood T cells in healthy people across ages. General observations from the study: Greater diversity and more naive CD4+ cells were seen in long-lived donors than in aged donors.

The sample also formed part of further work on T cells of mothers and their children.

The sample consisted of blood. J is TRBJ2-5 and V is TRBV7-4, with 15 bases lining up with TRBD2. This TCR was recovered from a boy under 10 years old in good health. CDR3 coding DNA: TGTGCCAGCAGCTGGCAGCGGACTAGCGGGAGGGGAACCCAAGAGACCCAGTACTTC. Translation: CASSWQRTSGRGTQETQYF. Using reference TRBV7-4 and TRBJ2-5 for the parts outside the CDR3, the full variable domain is GAGVSQSPRYKVAKRGRDVALRCDSISGHVTLYWYRQTLGQGSEVLTYSQSDAQRDKSGRPSGRFSAERPERSVSTLKIQRTEQGDSAVYLCASSWQRTSGRGTQETQYFGPGTRLLVL.